The present T cell receptor beta chain was sequenced within a study of T cells in Graves' hyperthyroidism and ophthalmopathy. Study background: Peripheral blood was obtained at initial diagnosis, preceding any treatment. Study-wide results and caveats: In the blood, most expanded thyroid clonotypes above 0.001 appeared as well.

Amplification of TCR beta CDR3 regions used RNA as the template. Using the HTBI primer set, a first-round RT-PCR was run on the TCR CDR3. MiXCR, applied by TCRdb to the multiplex PCR reads, yields one record per CDR3 protein. The sample includes 500,000 to 800,000 distinct CDR3 sequences, roughly 15% of them seen just once. This clonotype has a count of ten or more. The target antigen is unknown. Orbital computed tomography and thyroid ultrasound, together with serum TRAb and thyroxine and clinical symptoms, were used for diagnoses. Out of roughly 10 ml of fresh peripheral blood came the PBMCs. The CDR3 has 13 residues. Germline V lookup: CDR1 LGHDT, CDR2 YNNKEL (reference sequence). The V end lost 3 bases, the J end lost 4 bases, and 10 bases lay between the germline ends.

This TCR derives from a woman aged 50 to 60 with Graves' ophthalmopathy. The sequenced material came from blood. The rearrangement uses TRBV3-1 and TRBJ2-7; a possible D gene is TRBD2 (6 bases). CDR3 in amino acids: CASSHLSGYEQYF. Here the CDR3 DNA reads TGTGCCAGCAGCCACCTTAGCGGTTACGAGCAGTACTTC.